These 27 T cell receptor beta chains came from one sample sequenced in a study of T cell changes during pregnancy in multiple sclerosis. Here immunoSEQ multiplex PCR was the method, and the copy in TCRdb shows in-frame clones only, minus some. Here the sample spans 30,000 to 40,000 clones, approximately 92% being singletons. Source: CD8+ T cells from peripheral blood mononuclear cells, taken in the second trimester of pregnancy. The receptors were sampled from a female donor with multiple sclerosis, enrolled in a pregnancy study.

This chain uses TRBV5-1 with TRBJ2-7; 8 bases agree with TRBD1. V was pared by 0 bases and J by 5 bases, with 1 base of the junction left unmatched. The CDR3 contains 13 residues. Germline values: CDR1 SGHRS, CDR2 YFSETQ. The CDR3 reads CASSLVQGDEQYF. CDR3 coding DNA: TGCGCCAGCAGCTTGGTACAGGGGGACGAGCAGTACTTC.

The V and J genes are TRBV9 and TRBJ1-2, with D possibly TRBD1 on 6 matching bases. Trimming pared 4 bases from V and 6 bases from J, leaving 10 bases between. The CDR3 consists of 12 residues. The V gene's germline CDR1 is SGDLS and CDR2 YYNGEE. CDR3 DNA sequence: TGTGCCAGCAGCACCCGGACAGATGGCTACACCTTC. It encodes CASSTRTDGYTF. The full variable domain, in which reference TRBV9 and TRBJ1-2 provide the parts outside the CDR3, is DSGVTQTPKHLITATGQRVTLRCSPRSGDLSVYWYQQSLDQGLQFLIQYYNGEERAKGNILERFSAQQFPDLHSELNLSSLELGDSALYFCASSTRTDGYTFGSGTRLTVV.

The sample holds one count of this clone. The chain employs TRBV5-1 and TRBJ2-7; 8 nucleotides align to TRBD2. The CDR3 loop spans 16 amino acids. J was trimmed by 2 bases and V by 2 bases; bases with no gene match: 9. Germline CDR1 is SGHRS and CDR2 is YFSETQ. As DNA, the CDR3 is TGCGCCAGCAGCTTAGTCGGGAGGGTCACTGCCTACGAGCAGTACTTC. Protein sequence: CASSLVGRVTAYEQYF.

V usage is TRBV2 and J usage is TRBJ1-2, with TRBD1 identical over 10 bases. With 5 bases clipped from V and 8 bases from J, the junction kept 8 bases outside the gene matches. The length of the CDR3 is 14 residues. CDR1 is SNHLY and CDR2 is FYNNEI in the germline V gene. This CDR3 is CASSLDRGDGGYTF. The CDR3 region has the DNA TGTGCCAGCAGTTTGGACAGGGGGGACGGGGGCTACACCTTC.

This clone is labeled as medium-sized (0.01 to 0.1%). The chain links TRBV7-9 to TRBJ2-3; 7 bases align to TRBD2. Germline-derived CDR1 and CDR2 are SEHNR and FQNEAQ (reference sequence). CDR3 length: 14 residues. V shed 5 bases, J shed 1 base, and the junction held 3 bases outside the gene matches. The CDR3, as DNA: TGTGCCAGCAGCCGAGGACTAGGCACAGATACGCAGTATTTT. This codes for CASSRGLGTDTQYF.

The chain is built from TRBV5-1 and TRBJ2-7; no clear D gene. The CDR3 contains 12 residues. V was shortened by 0 bases and J by 4 bases, with 5 bases between the two germline ends. Per the germline V gene, CDR1 is SGHRS and CDR2 is YFSETQ. CDR3 loop: CASSLDGYEQYF. CDR3 DNA sequence: TGCGCCAGCAGCTTGGACGGGTACGAGCAGTACTTC. Filled out from reference TRBV5-1 and TRBJ2-7, the complete variable domain reads KAGVTQTPRYLIKTRGQQVTLSCSPISGHRSVSWYQQTPGQGLQFLFEYFSETQRNKGNFPGRFSGRQFSNSRSEMNVSTLELGDSALYLCASSLDGYEQYFGPGTRLTVT.

The chain has TRBV27 and TRBJ2-4, with 7 bases aligning to TRBD1. CDR1 is MNHEY and CDR2 is SMNVEV in the germline V gene (reference sequence). The CDR3 has 14 residues. Trimming took 4 bases from V and 6 from J; bases not matched to a gene: 6. CDR3 sequence reads: CASSSRQGSNIQYF. CDR3 nucleotides: TGTGCCAGCAGTTCTAGACAGGGTTCAAACATTCAGTACTTC.

The chain uses TRBV27 and TRBJ1-1; TRBD1 agrees at 7 bases. The CDR3 totals 15 residues. V was pared by 4 bases and J by 6 bases, with 11 bases of the junction left unmatched. The germline V gene has CDR1 MNHEY and CDR2 SMNVEV (reference sequence). DNA for the CDR3: TGTGCCAGCAGTTCCGATCCAACCGGGACAGCTGAAGCTTTCTTT. Its translation: CASSSDPTGTAEAFF.

The chain couples TRBV28 to TRBJ2-1; 9 bases match TRBD1. The CDR3 loop spans 16 amino acids. The germline CDR1 and CDR2 sequences are MDHEN and SYDVKM. Trimming at V came to 5 bases and at J to 9 bases, leaving 14 bases not matched to a gene. CDR3 loop: CASSTPGQGLEGEQFF. CDR3 DNA sequence: TGTGCCAGCAGTACCCCGGGACAGGGACTTGAGGGTGAGCAGTTCTTC. The variable domain in full, with the rest retrieved from reference TRBV28 and TRBJ2-1, is DVKVTQSSRYLVKRTGEKVFLECVQDMDHENMFWYRQDPGLGLRLIYFSYDVKMKEKGDIPEGYSVSREKKERFSLILESASTNQTSMYLCASSTPGQGLEGEQFFGPGTRLTVL.

This clone has just one count. The V gene is TRBV19, the J gene TRBJ2-7; weak D call: TRBD2 (6 bases). The CDR3 contains 13 residues. CDR1 and CDR2 (germline): LNHDA, SQIVND (reference sequence). Trimming removed 6 bases from V and 2 bases from J, with 11 bases in between. CDR3 in DNA: TGTGCCAGTAGCGGGAGAAGTCCCTACGAGCAGTACTTC. Its protein product is CASSGRSPYEQYF. Full variable domain (missing parts from reference TRBV19 and TRBJ2-7): DGGITQSPKYLFRKEGQNVTLSCEQNLNHDAMYWYRQDPGQGLRLIYYSQIVNDFQKGDIAEGYSVSREKKESFPLTVTSAQKNPTAFYLCASSGRSPYEQYFGPGTRLTVT.

The V gene is TRBV4-1, the J gene TRBJ1-1; D remains unclear. Trimming stripped 0 bases from V and 5 bases from J, with 19 bases between. Germline V gene sequence: CDR1 MGHRA, CDR2 YSYEKL. The CDR3 totals 17 residues. CDR3 residues: CASSQDGIGRVRTEAFF. CDR3 nucleotide sequence: TGCGCCAGCAGCCAAGATGGGATCGGGAGGGTACGTACTGAAGCTTTCTTT.

The chain employs TRBV5-1 and TRBJ1-2; D ambiguous. The V end lost 0 bases, the J end lost 8 bases, and 5 bases lay between the germline ends. This CDR3 spans 11 amino acids. Per the germline V gene, CDR1 is SGHRS and CDR2 is YFSETQ. The DNA of the CDR3 is TGCGCCAGCAGCTTGGACGGGGGCTACACCTTC. This translates into CASSLDGGYTF.

This chain uses TRBV5-1 with TRBJ1-1; TRBD1 agrees at 7 bases. This CDR3 is built from 16 residues. The trim removed 5 bases at V and 0 bases at J, leaving 10 bases unmatched. CDR1 is SGHRS, CDR2 YFSETQ, per germline. DNA for the CDR3: TGCGCCAGCAGACGTGGGACAGCGCCCATGAACACTGAAGCTTTCTTT. This codes for CASRRGTAPMNTEAFF. Variable domain in full (rest from reference TRBV5-1 and TRBJ1-1): KAGVTQTPRYLIKTRGQQVTLSCSPISGHRSVSWYQQTPGQGLQFLFEYFSETQRNKGNFPGRFSGRQFSNSRSEMNVSTLELGDSALYLCASRRGTAPMNTEAFFGQGTRLTVV.

This clone has only one observation. The V and J genes are TRBV7-9 and TRBJ2-2, with 10 bases fitting TRBD1. Germline V gene lookup returns CDR1 SEHNR and CDR2 FQNEAQ (reference sequence). The CDR3 loop spans 15 amino acids. Trimming took 9 bases from V and 6 from J; bases not matched to a gene: 10. The CDR3 nucleotides are TGTGCCAGTATCCCGCTGACAGGGGGCCCCGGGGAGCTGTTTTTT. Translated: CASIPLTGGPGELFF.

The chain has TRBV7-9 and TRBJ2-2; 7 bases align to TRBD1. CDR3 size: 16 residues. V shed 5 bases and J 2 bases; nucleotides not matched to a gene: 8. The V gene's germline CDR1 is SEHNR and CDR2 FQNEAQ (reference sequence). The CDR3 bases are TGTGCCAGCAGCGATCCCCGACAGGGAAACACCGGGGAGCTGTTTTTT. Translating gives CASSDPRQGNTGELFF.

The chain joins TRBV30 to TRBJ1-2; 9 positions match TRBD1. This CDR3 is 12 amino acids long. Germline V gene data show CDR1 as GTSNPN and CDR2 as SVGIG (reference sequence). V gave up 5 bases and J gave up 7 bases; unmatched junction bases: 5. This CDR3 reads CAWQGQGSGYTF. The CDR3 DNA sequence: TGTGCCTGGCAGGGACAGGGAAGTGGCTACACCTTC. The whole variable domain, remainder taken from reference TRBV30 and TRBJ1-2, is SQTIHQWPATLVQPVGSPLSLECTVEGTSNPNLYWYRQAAGRGLQLLFYSVGIGQISSEVPQNLSASRPQDRQFILSSKKLLLSDSGFYLCAWQGQGSGYTFGSGTRLTVV.

The rearrangement links TRBV9 to TRBJ2-1, with a tentative D call TRBD1 (5 bases). CDR3 length: 14 residues. V was trimmed by 3 bases and J by 5 bases, leaving 12 bases between them. The V gene's germline CDR1 is SGDLS and CDR2 YYNGEE. CDR3 loop: CASSATDTHNEQFF. The CDR3 nucleotides read TGTGCCAGCAGCGCAACGGACACCCACAATGAGCAGTTCTTC.

The chain employs TRBV29-1 and TRBJ1-1; D is unresolved. From germline, CDR1 is SQVTM and CDR2 ANQGSEA. V was cut by 7 bases and J by 6 bases, with 9 bases left in between. This CDR3 contains 10 residues. The CDR3 sequence: CSAEGAEAFF. The CDR3 DNA reads TGCAGCGCTGAGGGAGCTGAAGCTTTCTTT.

This chain joins TRBV9 and TRBJ2-2; tentatively, D is TRBD2 (6 bases). The CDR3 is made up of 13 amino acids. The germline CDR1 and CDR2 sequences are SGDLS and YYNGEE. Trimming left V 3 bases short and J 7 bases short, with 10 bases between. CDR3 coding DNA: TGTGCCAGCAGCGAGGAGGGAAACGGGGAGCTGTTTTTT. Translated: CASSEEGNGELFF. Together with reference TRBV9 and TRBJ2-2, the CDR3 gives the full variable domain: DSGVTQTPKHLITATGQRVTLRCSPRSGDLSVYWYQQSLDQGLQFLIQYYNGEERAKGNILERFSAQQFPDLHSELNLSSLELGDSALYFCASSEEGNGELFFGEGSRLTVL.

The V and J genes are TRBV27 and TRBJ2-3; tentatively, D is TRBD2 (5 bases). Trimming left V 8 bases short and J 5 bases short, with 8 bases between. Germline assignment: CDR1 MNHEY and CDR2 SMNVEV (reference sequence). This CDR3 is built from 11 residues. The CDR3 nucleotides are TGTGCCAGCGTACGGGGAGATACGCAGTATTTT. Its translation is CASVRGDTQYF.

The V gene is TRBV25-1, the J gene TRBJ2-7; D is possibly TRBD1 (5 bases). CDR1 MGHDK and CDR2 SYGVNS come from the germline V gene. This CDR3 contains 13 residues. The V gene lost 3 bases and the J gene lost 2 bases, with 8 bases spanning the gap. The CDR3 DNA reads TGTGCCAGCAGTGAGCAGGGCCCCTACGAGCAGTACTTC. This sequence encodes CASSEQGPYEQYF.

Concerning this clone itself: The sample carries other DNA sequences with the same CDR3. V is TRBV27 and J is TRBJ1-5; tentative D call: TRBD1 (6 bases). The V and J ends lost 5 bases and 0 bases respectively, with 8 bases between them. Germline assignment: CDR1 MNHEY and CDR2 SMNVEV (reference sequence). This CDR3 has 14 amino acids. The chain's CDR3 is CASSHRDSNQPQHF. CDR3 nucleotide sequence: TGTGCCAGCAGTCACAGGGATAGCAATCAGCCCCAGCATTTT.

The chain recombines TRBV11-1 with TRBJ2-5; D may be TRBD2 (7 bases). Germline-derived CDR1 and CDR2 are SGHAT and FQDESV (reference sequence). V was clipped by 1 base and J by 3 bases, with 12 bases between them. The CDR3 is 15 residues long. In nucleotides, the CDR3 is TGTGCCAGCAGCTTAGTACGGGGGGCGGAAGAGACCCAGTACTTC. The encoded protein is CASSLVRGAEETQYF.

The chain carries TRBV28 and TRBJ1-3, with TRBD1 identical over 7 bases. This CDR3 is built from 16 residues. Looked up from germline, CDR1 is MDHEN and CDR2 is SYDVKM. With V trimmed by 5 bases and J by 4 bases, 11 bases remained unmatched. For the CDR3, the DNA is TGTGCCAGCAGTCCCCCACGACAGGGATACGGAAACACCATATATTTT. Residues: CASSPPRQGYGNTIYF.

This clone appeared once. The gene calls are TRBV6-1 and TRBJ2-7; TRBD2 matches 7 bases. The CDR3 loop spans 13 amino acids. Trimming cost V 3 bases and J 6 bases; bases outside gene matches: 5. CDR1 and CDR2 from the germline V gene are MNHNS and SASEGT. The CDR3 bases are TGTGCCAGCAGTGAGGGAGGGGTACCCGAGCAGTACTTC. Amino acids: CASSEGGVPEQYF.

This rearrangement joins TRBV13 to TRBJ1-3; D not resolved. The CDR3 extends over 14 amino acids. Germline V gene sequence: CDR1 PRHDT, CDR2 FYEKMQ (reference sequence). V shed 3 bases and J shed 0 bases, with 6 bases lying between them. CDR3 sequence: CASSLSASGNTIYF. DNA for the CDR3: TGTGCCAGCAGCTTGAGCGCCTCTGGAAACACCATATATTTT.

The rearrangement links TRBV5-5 to TRBJ1-5, with TRBD1 identical over 7 bases. The CDR3 has 16 amino acids. V trimming: 4 bases; J trimming: 1 base; junction bases outside the gene matches: 8. Germline V CDR1 and CDR2: SGHKS, YYEKEE (reference sequence). The CDR3 loop reads CASSQDRDISNQPQHF. The DNA of the CDR3 is TGTGCCAGCAGCCAAGACAGGGACATAAGCAATCAGCCCCAGCATTTT.